These 26 T cell receptor beta chains share one sample of origin, sequenced in a study of radiotherapy plus CTLA-4 blockade in lung cancer. Sequencing was performed with immunoSEQ multiplex PCR; in TCRdb, only in-frame clones are kept and a portion is missing. The table lists around 110,000 clones, approximately 90% of them singletons. The specimen was peripheral blood, collected from a patient treated with radiotherapy plus ipilimumab. The receptors derive from a human donor with non-small cell lung cancer that progressed on radiotherapy plus ipilimumab.

The J gene is TRBJ2-7, the V gene TRBV12-1; the DNA was not used to check the table's D call, TRBD2. TRBV12-1 is labeled a pseudogene. CDR3 size: 15 residues. In DNA form, the CDR3 reads TGTGCCAGCACCCTTCGGGCGCGGGGGGTAAACGAGCAGTACTTC. This translates into CASTLRARGVNEQYF.

V usage is TRBV5-1 and J usage is TRBJ1-1; the D gene is possibly TRBD1 (5 bases). This CDR3 is built from 15 residues. Trimming pared 3 bases from V and 2 bases from J, leaving 14 bases between. Germline assignment: CDR1 SGHRS and CDR2 YFSETQ. The CDR3 protein is CASSSGPGSNTEAFF. DNA of the CDR3: TGCGCCAGCAGCTCGGGACCAGGGTCCAACACTGAAGCTTTCTTT.

The chain is built from TRBV27 and TRBJ1-1, with 9 positions matching TRBD1. The J segment lost 5 bases and the V segment lost 5 bases, leaving 15 bases of the junction unmatched. CDR3 length: 17 residues. Germline V gives CDR1 MNHEY, CDR2 SMNVEV (reference sequence). The CDR3 DNA reads TGTGCCAGCAGTCCGAGGACAGGGGTAGGGCCGGGTACTGAAGCTTTCTTT. Translation: CASSPRTGVGPGTEAFF.

A note on this clone: Other DNA sequences in this sample translate to the same CDR3. The rearrangement links TRBV7-8 to TRBJ1-4; possible D gene TRBD1, 5 bases. V was pared by 5 bases and J by 0 bases, with 13 bases between. This CDR3 comprises 16 residues. CDR1 and CDR2 from the germline V gene are SGHVS and FQNEAQ. CDR3 sequence: CASSTGTGATNEKLFF. In nucleotides, the CDR3 is TGTGCCAGCAGCACTGGGACGGGGGCAACTAATGAAAAACTGTTTTTT.

V usage is TRBV5-1 and J usage is TRBJ2-3; TRBD1 aligns across 8 bases. This CDR3 has 14 amino acids. V lost 1 base, J lost 4 bases, and 2 bases stayed unmatched. Germline V gene sequence: CDR1 SGHRS, CDR2 YFSETQ. This CDR3 is CASSLTGGADTQYF. DNA of the CDR3: TGCGCCAGCAGCTTGACAGGGGGAGCAGATACGCAGTATTTT.

The V gene is TRBV9, the J gene TRBJ1-2, with a weak D call TRBD1 (6 bases). The germline V gene has CDR1 SGDLS and CDR2 YYNGEE. V lost 7 bases and J lost 3, with 16 bases in between. The CDR3 spans 14 residues. The CDR3: CASSPAGGHYGYTF. DNA for the CDR3: TGTGCCAGCTCTCCGGCGGGGGGCCACTATGGCTACACCTTC.

The sample holds one count of this clone. The CDR3 sequence is CASSSNRGGTEAFF. CDR3 sequence (DNA): TGCGCCAGCAGCTCAAACAGGGGAGGAACTGAAGCTTTCTTT. This chain connects TRBV5-1 to TRBJ1-1, with 7 bases fitting TRBD1. The length of the CDR3 is 14 residues. The V gene's germline CDR1 is SGHRS and CDR2 YFSETQ. With 3 bases clipped from V and 5 bases from J, the junction kept 7 bases outside the gene matches.

This clone was recorded only once. The chain has TRBV9 and TRBJ1-2; TRBD1 matches 7 bases. The germline gives CDR1 SGDLS, CDR2 YYNGEE. The CDR3 length is 15 residues. The trim removed 0 bases at V and 4 bases at J, leaving 6 bases unmatched. DNA of the CDR3: TGTGCCAGCAGCGTAGACCCGGGACAGAGCTATGGCTACACCTTC. Translation: CASSVDPGQSYGYTF. Full variable domain (rest looked up from reference TRBV9 and TRBJ1-2): DSGVTQTPKHLITATGQRVTLRCSPRSGDLSVYWYQQSLDQGLQFLIQYYNGEERAKGNILERFSAQQFPDLHSELNLSSLELGDSALYFCASSVDPGQSYGYTFGSGTRLTVV.

The CDR3 DNA sequence: TGTGCCAGCTCACACTCAACTAGATATGAGCAGTTCTTC. Protein product: CASSHSTRYEQFF. This chain links TRBV18 with TRBJ2-1; TRBD2 might be the D (5 bases). Germline CDR1 KGHSH, CDR2 LQKENI. V was trimmed by 4 bases and J by 8 bases, leaving 12 bases between them. The CDR3 runs to 13 residues.

This chain connects TRBV9 to TRBJ2-1; 9 bases are shared with TRBD2. The V gene's germline CDR1 is SGDLS and CDR2 YYNGEE. This CDR3 region has 15 residues. V lost 0 bases to trimming and J lost 8 bases; unmatched junction nucleotides: 6. CDR3 region: CASSVDGTSRYEQFF. As DNA, the CDR3 is TGTGCCAGCAGCGTAGATGGGACTAGCAGGTATGAGCAGTTCTTC.

V usage is TRBV5-1 and J usage is TRBJ1-1; D not resolved. The germline V and J ends were trimmed by 4 bases and 1 base, with 11 bases remaining between them. The CDR3 contains 14 residues. The germline gives CDR1 SGHRS, CDR2 YFSETQ. The CDR3 bases are TGCGCCAGCAGCCCCGACACCCAGAACACTGAAGCTTTCTTT. As protein: CASSPDTQNTEAFF.

The CDR3 here is CASSANQLGLEETQYF. CDR3 sequence (DNA): TGTGCCAGCAGCGCAAATCAATTGGGACTAGAGGAGACCCAGTACTTC. The chain has TRBV5-6 and TRBJ2-5, with TRBD2 identical over 8 bases. Trimming at V came to 4 bases and at J to 5 bases, leaving 13 bases not matched to a gene. Germline CDR1 reads SGHDT; CDR2 reads YYEEEE. CDR3 size: 16 residues.

The chain uses TRBV4-1 and TRBJ2-7; TRBD2 is a possible D gene (6 bases). V was trimmed by 0 bases and J by 4 bases, leaving 13 bases between them. CDR3 length: 15 amino acids. Germline V lookup: CDR1 MGHRA, CDR2 YSYEKL. CDR3 sequence: CASSQDPGDLYEQYF. CDR3 nucleotides: TGCGCCAGCAGCCAAGACCCGGGGGACCTTTACGAGCAGTACTTC.

The rearrangement uses TRBV6-5 and TRBJ2-7; D remains unclear. The germline V gene has CDR1 MNHEY and CDR2 SVGAGI. The V end lost 11 bases, the J end lost 2 bases, and 7 bases lay between the germline ends. CDR3 length: 10 amino acids. The CDR3 is CAGGPYEQYF. DNA of the CDR3: TGTGCCGGCGGTCCCTACGAGCAGTACTTC.

This rearrangement joins TRBV4-1 to TRBJ2-4, with 9 bases matching TRBD2. The V and J ends lost 0 bases and 1 base, in that order; junction bases with no gene match: 13. CDR1 is MGHRA and CDR2 is YSYEKL in the germline V gene. The CDR3 runs to 20 residues. CDR3 sequence reads: CASSQDDSGSSASAKNIQYF. The CDR3 nucleotides are TGCGCCAGCAGCCAAGATGATAGCGGGAGTTCCGCTAGCGCCAAAAACATTCAGTACTTC.

The chain couples TRBV6-5 to TRBJ2-3, with unresolved D. The V end lost 8 bases, the J end lost 2 bases, and 14 bases lay between the germline ends. This CDR3 contains 14 residues. From germline, CDR1 is MNHEY and CDR2 SVGAGI. CDR3 bases: TGTGCCAGCTATATGGCGGCGTTCACAGATACGCAGTATTTT. Its translation is CASYMAAFTDTQYF.

This sequence joins TRBV5-6 and TRBJ2-7, with TRBD1 matching 9 bases. After removal of 4 bases from V and 6 bases from J, the junction contained 5 bases not matched to a gene. This CDR3 has 13 residues. CDR1 is SGHDT, CDR2 YYEEEE, per germline. The CDR3 DNA is TGTGCCAGCAGCCCTTGGGACAGGGCCGAGCAGTACTTC. It encodes CASSPWDRAEQYF.

This chain connects TRBV2 to TRBJ2-7; D possibly corresponds to TRBD2 (5 bases). The germline V gene has CDR1 SNHLY and CDR2 FYNNEI. This CDR3 is 16 amino acids long. V lost 6 bases and J 7 bases, leaving 25 bases between the germline ends. Here the CDR3 DNA reads TGTGCCAGCAGCCTTCTTCCTGGTAGGACTCCGGCTGAGCAGTACTTC. It translates to CASSLLPGRTPAEQYF. The full variable domain, completed using reference TRBV2 and TRBJ2-7, is EPEVTQTPSHQVTQMGQEVILRCVPISNHLYFYWYRQILGQKVEFLVSFYNNEISEKSEIFDDQFSVERPDGSNFTLKIRSTKLEDSAMYFCASSLLPGRTPAEQYFGPGTRLTVT.

This chain links TRBV2 with TRBJ2-2; no reliable D call. The CDR3 is made up of 11 amino acids. Germline assignment: CDR1 SNHLY and CDR2 FYNNEI. V lost 6 bases and J lost 8, with 7 bases in between. CDR3 residues: CASSREGELFF. CDR3 coding DNA: TGTGCCAGCAGCCGTGAAGGGGAGCTGTTTTTT.

The chain carries TRBV6-6 and TRBJ1-2, with D possibly matching TRBD1 (6 bases). Germline V gene sequence: CDR1 MNHNY, CDR2 SVGAGI (reference sequence). Trimming took 2 bases from V and 11 from J, leaving 12 bases between them. This CDR3 contains 12 residues. The CDR3 DNA sequence: TGTGCCAGCAGTTACCCCGAGGGGGAGTACACCTTC. As protein: CASSYPEGEYTF.

This clone was seen a single time. The chain uses TRBV5-4 and TRBJ1-1; maybe TRBD1 (5 bases). This CDR3 has 13 residues. Germline V gene sequence: CDR1 SGHNT, CDR2 YYREEE (reference sequence). Deletions cut 5 bases from V and 5 bases from J, with 13 bases between. Here the CDR3 DNA reads TGTGCCAGCAGACCTCAGGGTTGGACTGAAGCTTTCTTT. Translated, it gives CASRPQGWTEAFF.

The J gene is TRBJ2-5, the V gene TRBV9; no definite D call. CDR3 length: 13 amino acids. Germline V gene lookup returns CDR1 SGDLS and CDR2 YYNGEE. Trimming took off 3 bases at V and 5 bases at J, with 11 bases between the two ends. The CDR3 region has the DNA TGTGCCAGCAGCGCACAGCAGTTGGAGACCCAGTACTTC. Its protein product is CASSAQQLETQYF.

V gene TRBV6-1 combines with J gene TRBJ1-2, with D tentatively TRBD1 (5 bases). The CDR3 has 13 residues. Per germline, CDR1 MNHNS and CDR2 SASEGT. V lost 6 bases, J lost 7 bases, and 15 bases lay in between. Here the CDR3 reads CASSRRGGGGYTF. The CDR3 DNA reads as TGTGCCAGCAGCAGGAGGGGAGGTGGTGGCTACACCTTC.

V is TRBV2 and J is TRBJ2-5, with a tentative D call TRBD2 (6 bases). The CDR3 contains 14 residues. Germline CDR1 reads SNHLY; CDR2 reads FYNNEI. Trimming took 11 bases from V and 0 from J, leaving 16 bases between them. The chain's CDR3 is CAGGGGTYQETQYF. DNA for the CDR3: TGTGCCGGAGGAGGCGGGACGTACCAAGAGACCCAGTACTTC.

This clone was recorded a few times. The J gene is TRBJ1-3, the V gene TRBV4-1; D might be TRBD1 (6 bases). The CDR3 length is 15 residues. V lost 4 bases to trimming and J lost 0 bases, with 10 bases between them. Germline loops: CDR1 MGHRA, CDR2 YSYEKL. DNA of the CDR3: TGCGCCAGCAGCCCAACAGGGAACTCTGGAAACACCATATATTTT. The encoded protein is CASSPTGNSGNTIYF.

The chain couples TRBV29-1 to TRBJ2-7, with D possibly matching TRBD2 (6 bases). The CDR3 consists of 14 residues. Germline CDR1 is SQVTM and CDR2 is ANQGSEA. Trimming pared 6 bases from V and 5 bases from J, leaving 20 bases between. The CDR3 coding sequence is TGCAGCGTAACCGGGGGATCGGGGTGGAACGAGCAGTACTTC. Translation: CSVTGGSGWNEQYF.